The clone carrying this T cell receptor beta chain was detected ten times or more. Its antigen remains unidentified. These data come from a study of read filtering for tumor transcriptome and immune sequencing. Study-level background: Revised staging placed roughly eight patients in R-ISS I, around 15 in II, more than five in III. Study-wide points: Compared with RNA-seq, IR-seq gave much higher clonotype depth and reliability. Sorted CD138-negative bone marrow cells were not purified T cells.

The germline V gene encodes CDR1 MNHEY and CDR2 SVGEGT. The CDR3 totals 18 residues. V dropped 4 bases and J dropped 2; count of bases not matched to a gene: 9. This library used roughly 370 ng RNA and molecular barcoded adaptors spanning alpha/delta and beta/gamma chains. TCRdb passed the reads through MiXCR, listing each CDR3 protein once. The profile shows over 25,000 distinct CDR3 sequences, over 13% of them singletons. Every patient had bone marrow sampled while the disease was active. The specimen was a population of CD138-negative cells sorted from bone marrow. This chain connects TRBV6-2 or TRBV6-3 to TRBJ2-5; TRBD2 matches at 14 bases. The source is a donor over 35 with multiple myeloma. This CDR3 reads CASSSGTSGRVGQETQYF. The CDR3 bases are TGTGCCAGCAGTTCCGGGACTAGCGGGAGAGTGGGGCAAGAGACCCAGTACTTC.